A selection of T cell receptor beta chains follows, all from one sample in a study of blood T cell repertoires in COVID-19. The data were produced by immunoSEQ multiplex PCR, yet TCRdb's version contains in-frame clones alone and is incomplete. Of about 300,000 clones in the sample, 75% to 90% were seen once. The sequenced material came from peripheral blood. The receptors were gathered from a man aged 35-49 years with acute or convalescent COVID-19. Both conserved end residues are part of each CDR3. The order of the fields is CDR3 DNA, CDR3 protein, clone size, V gene, J gene, D gene. The D gene is left open where the match is weak. For some rows the clone size is stated as once, few or many, or as a class when expanded; others skip it.

cdr3_nt: TGTGCCAGCAGTCAGGGGGGAAATCAGCCCCAGCATTTT
cdr3_aa: CASSQGGNQPQHF
clone_size: -
v_call: TRBV7-2
j_call: TRBJ1-5
d_call: TRBD1

cdr3_nt: TGTGCCAGCAGTGAAGAAGGGACAGGGGGCTGGGCTGAAGCTTTCTTT
cdr3_aa: CASSEEGTGGWAEAFF
clone_size: -
v_call: TRBV6-1
j_call: TRBJ1-1
d_call: TRBD1

cdr3_nt: TGTGCCTTTGGACAGGTGTGGAACGAGCAGTACTTC
cdr3_aa: CAFGQVWNEQYF
clone_size: -
v_call: TRBV30
j_call: TRBJ2-7
d_call: TRBD1

cdr3_nt: TGTGCCAGCAGTTTATTGGGACAGGGGGCCGGCTACAATGAGCAGTTCTTC
cdr3_aa: CASSLLGQGAGYNEQFF
clone_size: -
v_call: TRBV27
j_call: TRBJ2-1
d_call: TRBD1

cdr3_nt: TGTGCCAGCAGCTTAGGGGGGACACTCAACACTGAAGCTTTCTTT
cdr3_aa: CASSLGGTLNTEAFF
clone_size: -
v_call: TRBV13
j_call: TRBJ1-1
d_call: -

cdr3_nt: TGTGCCAGTAGCCCCAGACAGGCGGATAATCAGCCCCAGCATTTT
cdr3_aa: CASSPRQADNQPQHF
clone_size: -
v_call: TRBV19
j_call: TRBJ1-5
d_call: -

cdr3_nt: TGTGCCAGCAGGGAGGGACAGGGTCCCTCCTACGAGCAGTACTTC
cdr3_aa: CASREGQGPSYEQYF
clone_size: -
v_call: TRBV7-9
j_call: TRBJ2-7
d_call: TRBD1

cdr3_nt: TGTGCCAGCAGCTTCCAACAGAACACTGAAGCTTTCTTT
cdr3_aa: CASSFQQNTEAFF
clone_size: few
v_call: TRBV11-2
j_call: TRBJ1-1
d_call: -

cdr3_nt: TGTGCCAGCAGTCTAGGGCATCAGCCCCAGCATTTT
cdr3_aa: CASSLGHQPQHF
clone_size: -
v_call: TRBV12-3/TRBV12-4
j_call: TRBJ1-5
d_call: -

cdr3_nt: TGTGCCTGGAGTGTTTTAAACAGGGGAGTCGTTAACTATGGCTACACCTTC
cdr3_aa: CAWSVLNRGVVNYGYTF
clone_size: -
v_call: TRBV30
j_call: TRBJ1-2
d_call: TRBD1

cdr3_nt: TGTGCCAGCAGCTCAGTAGCGACAGGGGACTTACCCTTGAACACTGAAGCTTTCTTT
cdr3_aa: CASSSVATGDLPLNTEAFF
clone_size: -
v_call: TRBV5-4
j_call: TRBJ1-1
d_call: TRBD1

cdr3_nt: TGTGCCAGCAGCTTAAGGGCTAGCGGGGGATACGAGCAGTACTTC
cdr3_aa: CASSLRASGGYEQYF
clone_size: -
v_call: TRBV7-2
j_call: TRBJ2-7
d_call: TRBD2

cdr3_nt: TGCAGCGCGTCGAGCTACAATGAGCAGTTCTTC
cdr3_aa: CSASSYNEQFF
clone_size: -
v_call: TRBV29-1
j_call: TRBJ2-1
d_call: -

cdr3_nt: TGTGCCAGCAGCATCTCCGGGACATCCATATACAATGAGCAGTTCTTC
cdr3_aa: CASSISGTSIYNEQFF
clone_size: once
v_call: TRBV7-2
j_call: TRBJ2-1
d_call: -

cdr3_nt: TGTGCCAGCAGCCAAGGAGTATCAGATACGCAGTATTTT
cdr3_aa: CASSQGVSDTQYF
clone_size: -
v_call: TRBV4-2
j_call: TRBJ2-3
d_call: -

cdr3_nt: TGTGCCAGCAGCTTGGCGGGAGGTAATGAAAAACTGTTTTTT
cdr3_aa: CASSLAGGNEKLFF
clone_size: -
v_call: TRBV5-4
j_call: TRBJ1-4
d_call: -

cdr3_nt: TGTGCCAGCATTACAAAAGGGGCTGAAGCTTTCTTT
cdr3_aa: CASITKGAEAFF
clone_size: -
v_call: TRBV6-5
j_call: TRBJ1-1
d_call: -

cdr3_nt: TGCGCCAGCAGCCAAGAATACGAGGGACTAGCGGGGCCGACTTCCTACGAGCAGTACTTC
cdr3_aa: CASSQEYEGLAGPTSYEQYF
clone_size: -
v_call: TRBV4-1
j_call: TRBJ2-7
d_call: TRBD2

cdr3_nt: TGTGCCAGTAGTCGGGGGAGACCCCAAGATACGCAGTATTTT
cdr3_aa: CASSRGRPQDTQYF
clone_size: -
v_call: TRBV19
j_call: TRBJ2-3
d_call: -

cdr3_nt: TGTGCCAGCAGCCAAACAGGGGAGGGCTACACCTTC
cdr3_aa: CASSQTGEGYTF
clone_size: -
v_call: TRBV12-3/TRBV12-4
j_call: TRBJ1-2
d_call: TRBD1

cdr3_nt: TGTGCCAGCACAGAAAGGGGAGGCTATGGCTACACCTTC
cdr3_aa: CASTERGGYGYTF
clone_size: -
v_call: TRBV6-5
j_call: TRBJ1-2
d_call: -

cdr3_nt: TGTGCCAGCAACCCCGGGGGGTCCTATGAGCAGTACTTC
cdr3_aa: CASNPGGSYEQYF
clone_size: -
v_call: TRBV6-5
j_call: TRBJ2-7
d_call: TRBD2

cdr3_nt: TGTGCCAGCTCACCACTCGCGGCCAGATACGCTGAAGCTTTCTTT
cdr3_aa: CASSPLAARYAEAFF
clone_size: -
v_call: TRBV18
j_call: TRBJ1-1
d_call: -

cdr3_nt: TGTGCCAGCAGCCCAGGGACAGGGGGAGAGCAGTACTTC
cdr3_aa: CASSPGTGGEQYF
clone_size: -
v_call: TRBV11-3
j_call: TRBJ2-7
d_call: TRBD1

cdr3_nt: TGTGCCAGCAGCTTTTTGTCGACCAGGAACGAGCAGTACTTC
cdr3_aa: CASSFLSTRNEQYF
clone_size: -
v_call: TRBV11-2
j_call: TRBJ2-7
d_call: -

cdr3_nt: TGTGCCAGCAGGGTCGGCACCACAGGAGGCTACACCTTC
cdr3_aa: CASRVGTTGGYTF
clone_size: -
v_call: TRBV6-6
j_call: TRBJ1-2
d_call: -

cdr3_nt: TGTGCCAGCAGTACCCGGGCGGGAGGCTACACCTTC
cdr3_aa: CASSTRAGGYTF
clone_size: -
v_call: TRBV25-1
j_call: TRBJ1-2
d_call: -